The T cell receptor beta chain described here comes from a study of cytomegalovirus exposure and HLA in healthy donors. The study's findings and limits: Confirmation in vitro established that a few CMV-associated chains were specific for CMV antigens. Cytomegalovirus status was reportedly diagnosed by the classifier with high sensitivity and specificity. The listing of 150 to 200 TCR beta chains classed them as cytomegalovirus-associated.

This clone has just a few counts. The antigen is unknown. Between the trimmed V and J ends, which lost 7 bases and 2 bases, there was a span of 22 bases. The CDR3 totals 16 residues. CDR1 GTSNPN and CDR2 SVGIG come from the germline V gene (reference sequence). The protocol was immunoSEQ multiplex PCR, while the TCRdb copy is restricted to in-frame clones and leaves out a portion. The top ten hold about 2% of the sample, which has 110,000 to 150,000 clones, 94% seen once. The chain uses TRBV30 and TRBJ2-3; D perhaps matches TRBD2 (6 bases). The specimen was PBMCs. The receptor's source is a man between 18 and 35 years old in good health and CMV-seropositive. The CDR3 bases are TGTGCCTTATCCGGGACTCTAGCCGGACCCACAGATACGCAGTATTTT. As protein: CALSGTLAGPTDTQYF.